The TCR beta chain under discussion was sequenced for a study of identifying expanded T cells in peripheral blood. Study-wide findings and caveats: Clone count variance between roughly 2-week samples rose with total template count. Differentially abundant clones: roughly 1.2 between replicates, 16.4 at about 13 days, less than 20 at four.

Healthy donors had no documented immune events, such as infections, while sampled. Clones were sequenced by immunoSEQ multiplex PCR, and TCRdb holds only the in-frame ones, with some missing. This table has 120,000 or so clones, approximately 84% appearing once. There are 16 residues in the CDR3. From germline, CDR1 is SGHRS and CDR2 YFSETQ. J was trimmed by 0 bases and V by 4 bases; bases with no gene match: 6. About this clone: Its antigen remains unknown.

The TCR comes from a person aged 18-70 years in good health. The material sequenced was blood. The V and J genes are TRBV5-1 and TRBJ1-4; 7 bases line up with TRBD1. This CDR3 reads CASSPWDSTTNEKLFF. The CDR3 nucleotides are TGCGCCAGCAGCCCGTGGGACAGCACAACTAATGAAAAACTGTTTTTT.